What follows is one T cell receptor (beta chain) and its context. These data are taken from a study of T cells expressing NK-cell markers. CDR1 MNHEY and CDR2 SMNVEV come from the germline V gene (reference sequence). The CDR3 runs to 17 residues. TCRdb reworked the 5' RACE reads into one entry per CDR3 protein, no DNA. This repertoire includes about 180,000 distinct CDR3 sequences. V gene TRBV27 combines with J gene TRBJ2-3; the TRBD1 assignment by TCRdb is unverifiable without DNA. The clonotype comes from a man aged 18 to 69 in good health. Sequencing was carried out using blood T cells: a sorted CD56 or NKG2C T cell subset, CD4+ or CD8+ T cells, or bulk PBMC T cells (not recorded which). The CDR3 sequence is CASSFRDPGPTTDTQYF.